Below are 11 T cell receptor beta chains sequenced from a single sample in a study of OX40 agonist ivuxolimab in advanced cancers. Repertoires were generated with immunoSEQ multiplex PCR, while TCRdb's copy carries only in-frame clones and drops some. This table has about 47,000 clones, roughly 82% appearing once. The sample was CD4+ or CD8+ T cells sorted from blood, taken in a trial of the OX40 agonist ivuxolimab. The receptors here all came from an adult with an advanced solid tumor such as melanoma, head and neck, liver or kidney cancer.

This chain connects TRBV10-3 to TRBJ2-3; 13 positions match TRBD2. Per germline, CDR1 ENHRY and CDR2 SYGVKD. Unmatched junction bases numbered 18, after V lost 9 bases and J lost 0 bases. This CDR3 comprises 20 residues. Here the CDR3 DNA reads TGTGCCATTTCTATTCGGACTAGCGGGGGCCCCGGGACTAGCACAGATACGCAGTATTTT. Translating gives CAISIRTSGGPGTSTDTQYF.

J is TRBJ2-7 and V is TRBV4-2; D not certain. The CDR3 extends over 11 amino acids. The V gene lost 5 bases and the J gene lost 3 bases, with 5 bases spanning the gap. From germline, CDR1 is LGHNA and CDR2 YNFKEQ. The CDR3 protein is CASSSFYEQYF. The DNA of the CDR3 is TGTGCCAGCAGCTCATTCTACGAGCAGTACTTC.

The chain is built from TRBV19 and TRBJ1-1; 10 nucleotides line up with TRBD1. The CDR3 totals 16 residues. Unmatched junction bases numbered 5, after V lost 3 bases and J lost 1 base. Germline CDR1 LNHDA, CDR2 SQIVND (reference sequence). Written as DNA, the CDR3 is TGTGCCAGTAGTATCGGGACAGGGGTTAAGAACACTGAAGCTTTCTTT. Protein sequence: CASSIGTGVKNTEAFF.

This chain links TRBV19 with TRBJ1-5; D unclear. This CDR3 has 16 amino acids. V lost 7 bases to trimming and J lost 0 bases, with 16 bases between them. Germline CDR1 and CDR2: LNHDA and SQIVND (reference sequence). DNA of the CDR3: TGTGCCAGTACCCTTTCCGACATCAATAGCAATCAGCCCCAGCATTTT. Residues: CASTLSDINSNQPQHF.

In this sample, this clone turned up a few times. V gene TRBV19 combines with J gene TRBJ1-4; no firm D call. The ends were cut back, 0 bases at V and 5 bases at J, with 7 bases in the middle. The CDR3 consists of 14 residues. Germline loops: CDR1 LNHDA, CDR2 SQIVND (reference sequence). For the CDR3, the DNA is TGTGCCAGTAGTATAGACAGAACCAATGAAAAACTGTTTTTT. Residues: CASSIDRTNEKLFF.

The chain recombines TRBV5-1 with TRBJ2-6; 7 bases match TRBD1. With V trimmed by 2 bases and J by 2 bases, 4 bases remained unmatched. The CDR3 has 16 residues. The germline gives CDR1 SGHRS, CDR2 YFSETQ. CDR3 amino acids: CASSLFTGAGANVLTF. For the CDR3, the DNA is TGCGCCAGCAGCTTATTTACAGGGGCTGGGGCCAACGTCCTGACTTTC.

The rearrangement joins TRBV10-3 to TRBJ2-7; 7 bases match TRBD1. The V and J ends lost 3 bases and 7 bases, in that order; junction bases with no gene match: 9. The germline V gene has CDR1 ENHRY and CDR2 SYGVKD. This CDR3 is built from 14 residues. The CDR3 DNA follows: TGTGCCATCAGTGACCTACGACAGGGTAGAGAGCAGTACTTC. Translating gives CAISDLRQGREQYF.

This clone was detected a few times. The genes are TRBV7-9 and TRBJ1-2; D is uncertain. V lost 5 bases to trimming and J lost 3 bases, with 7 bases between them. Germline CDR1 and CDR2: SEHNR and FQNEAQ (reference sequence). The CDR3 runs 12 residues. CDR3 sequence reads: CASSPRDYGYTF. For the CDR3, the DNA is TGTGCCAGCAGCCCCCGGGACTATGGCTACACCTTC.

CDR3 sequence (DNA): TGCGCCAGCAGCCAAGATGGCGGCAGGCTTACTGAAGCTTTCTTT. It codes for CASSQDGGRLTEAFF. V is TRBV4-3 and J is TRBJ1-1; D gene ambiguous. Between the trimmed V and J ends, which lost 0 bases and 5 bases, there was a span of 13 bases. Germline-derived CDR1 and CDR2 are LGHNA and YSLEER. This CDR3 contains 15 residues.

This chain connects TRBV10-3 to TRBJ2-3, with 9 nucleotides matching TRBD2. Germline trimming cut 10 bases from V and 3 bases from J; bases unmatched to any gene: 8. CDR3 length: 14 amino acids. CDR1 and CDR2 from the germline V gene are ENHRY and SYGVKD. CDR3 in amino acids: CATGSSGSTDTQYF. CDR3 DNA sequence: TGTGCCACCGGGAGTAGCGGGAGTACAGATACGCAGTATTTT.

CDR3 DNA sequence: TGTGCCAGCAGACAGGGGCCAGGGGGCTACACCTTC. This codes for CASRQGPGGYTF. The genes are TRBV11-2 and TRBJ1-2; 7 bases fit TRBD1. The V gene end was trimmed by 6 bases and the J gene end by 8 bases; junction bases not matched to a gene: 6. Germline V gene lookup returns CDR1 SGHAT and CDR2 FQNNGV. The CDR3 totals 12 residues. Full variable domain (missing parts from reference TRBV11-2 and TRBJ1-2): EAGVAQSPRYKIIEKRQSVAFWCNPISGHATLYWYQQILGQGPKLLIQFQNNGVVDDSQLPKDRFSAERLKGVDSTLKIQPAKLEDSAVYLCASRQGPGGYTFGSGTRLTVV.